Listed here is a single T cell receptor (beta chain). What it binds is not known. CD45RO-negative cells were positively selected for CCR7, leaving out terminally differentiated effector memory CD45RA+ cells. This CDR3 contains 15 residues. The V and J ends lost 5 bases and 8 bases, in that order; junction bases with no gene match: 10. Per the germline V gene, CDR1 is PRHDT and CDR2 is FYEKMQ (reference sequence). This specimen comes from a study of shared clonotypes between healthy human individuals. Study-wide findings and caveats: Naive CD4 clonotype sharing across a handful of donors was 4.5% to 6%.

The assay was run at deep level. TCRdb keeps only in-frame clones here, not all; method: immunoSEQ multiplex PCR. The sample contains about 1,800,000 clones, about 94% of which appear only once. Sample: naive CD8+ T cells sorted from blood. The sequence was obtained from a man younger than 35 in good health. This chain links TRBV13 with TRBJ2-1; the match to TRBD1 covers 9 bases. The CDR3 bases are TGTGCCAGCAGCCCGGCCGGGACAGGGTCGGATGAGCAGTTCTTC. It is translated as CASSPAGTGSDEQFF.